This TCR beta chain was captured in a study of blood T cell repertoires in COVID-19. Study as a whole: Nucleic acid was either cDNA or gDNA, and it came from T cells, B-cell-depleted T cells, or PBMCs.

V lost 3 bases, J lost 2 bases, and 0 bases stayed unmatched. The CDR3 covers 14 residues. CDR1 and CDR2 (germline): LNHNV, YYDKDF (reference sequence). Seattle patient enrollment occurred during active infection, with longitudinal follow-up thereafter. Sequencing used immunoSEQ multiplex PCR; TCRdb keeps in-frame clones, though not all of them. The sample consists of fewer than 300,000 clones, more than 65% of them appearing once. Sequencing was done on a sample of peripheral blood. The source of this sequence is a person aged 65 to 85 with COVID-19, enrolled during active disease. The V gene is TRBV15, the J gene TRBJ2-7; TRBD1 aligns across 11 bases. The DNA for the CDR3 is TGTGCCACCAGCAGGGACAGGGGGCCCTACGAGCAGTACTTC. Its translation is CATSRDRGPYEQYF.